This TCR beta chain was identified during a study of blood T cell repertoires in COVID-19. Study context: Sources were T cells, B-cell-depleted T cells, or PBMCs; the material itself was cDNA or gDNA.

The germline V gene has CDR1 PRHDT and CDR2 FYEKMQ (reference sequence). Trimming stripped 5 bases from V and 7 bases from J, with 15 bases between. CDR3 size: 15 residues. Per the authors' pipeline: Estimates of nucleated cell counts were drawn from the amplification of reference gene primers. Libraries were prepared by immunoSEQ multiplex PCR; TCRdb keeps only in-frame clonotypes and omits some of them. V and J calls and clone size are copied from that table; D and trimming were computed from the DNA. The data show 70,000 or so clones, 70% to 90% seen once. The chain recombines TRBV13 with TRBJ1-6; tentative D call: TRBD1 (6 bases). The specimen was peripheral blood. The source is a man aged 30 to 39 with acute or convalescent COVID-19. The CDR3 DNA reads as TGTGCCAGCAGCCCATGGGGGCAGGGGAATTCACCCCTCCACTTT. Encoded protein: CASSPWGQGNSPLHF.